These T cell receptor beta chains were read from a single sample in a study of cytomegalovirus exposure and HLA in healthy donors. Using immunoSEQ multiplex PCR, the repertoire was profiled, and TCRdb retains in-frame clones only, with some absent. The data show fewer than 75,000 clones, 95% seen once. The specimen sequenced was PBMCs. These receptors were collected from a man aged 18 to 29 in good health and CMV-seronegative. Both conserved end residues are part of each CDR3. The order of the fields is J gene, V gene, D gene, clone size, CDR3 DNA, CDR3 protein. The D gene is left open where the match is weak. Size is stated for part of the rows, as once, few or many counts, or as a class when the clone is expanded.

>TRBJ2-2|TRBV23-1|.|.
TGCGCCAGCAGTCATTTCCCCTCGTGTTTGAGGGACACCGGGGAGCTGTTTTTT
CASSHFPSCLRDTGELFF
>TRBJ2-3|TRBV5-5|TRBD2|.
TGTGCCAGCAGCCCACGACTAGCGGGCGAAGATACGCAGTATTTT
CASSPRLAGEDTQYF
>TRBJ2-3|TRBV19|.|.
TGTGCCACCGCGATTCGATTCACAGATACGCAGTATTTT
CATAIRFTDTQYF
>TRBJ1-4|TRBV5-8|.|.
TGTGCCAGCAGCGCCTATTCGAAAAAACTGTTTTTT
CASSAYSKKLFF
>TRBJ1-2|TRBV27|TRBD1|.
TGTGCCAGCAGTTGGACAGGAAAGAGCTATGGCTACACCTTC
CASSWTGKSYGYTF
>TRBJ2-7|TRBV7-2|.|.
TGTGCCAGCAGCTTAGCGGAGGACTACGAGCAGTACTTC
CASSLAEDYEQYF
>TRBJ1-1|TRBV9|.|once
TGTGCCAGCAGCGTAGGAGGGTTCACTGAAGCTTTCTTT
CASSVGGFTEAFF
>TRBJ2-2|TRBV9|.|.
TGTGCCAGCAGCGCAAATGCACTGAGCTCGAACACCGGGGAGCTGTTTTTT
CASSANALSSNTGELFF
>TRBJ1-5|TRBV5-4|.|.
TGTGCCAGCAGCGGAGGATTTAATCAGCCCCAGCATTTT
CASSGGFNQPQHF
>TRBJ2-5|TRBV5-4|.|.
TGTGCCAGCAGCGCGTCTCTAGCTTCGGAGACCCAGTACTTC
CASSASLASETQYF
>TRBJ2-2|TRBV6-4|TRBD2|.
TGTGCCAGCAGCCCAACCGGGACTAGCGACACCGGGGAGCTGTTTTTT
CASSPTGTSDTGELFF
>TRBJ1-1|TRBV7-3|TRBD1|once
TGTGCCAGCAGCCCCTCCCGACAGGGTGAAGCTTTCTTT
CASSPSRQGEAFF
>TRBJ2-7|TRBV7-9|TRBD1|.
TGTGCCAGCAGCTCGACCGGACAGGACCACTCCTACGAGCAGTACTTC
CASSSTGQDHSYEQYF
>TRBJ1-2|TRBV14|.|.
TGTGCCAGCAGCCACGGGAGTCTCGGTGGCTACACCTTC
CASSHGSLGGYTF
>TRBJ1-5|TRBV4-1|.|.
TGCGCCAGCAGCCAAGTTCTCGTGAGCAATCAGCCCCAGCATTTT
CASSQVLVSNQPQHF
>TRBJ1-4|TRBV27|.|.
TGTGCCAGCACCGCTGCCCAGGGTCCTAATGAAAAACTGTTTTTT
CASTAAQGPNEKLFF
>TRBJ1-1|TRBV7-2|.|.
TGTGCCAGCAGCTTAGGGAGGAACACTGAAGCTTTCTTT
CASSLGRNTEAFF
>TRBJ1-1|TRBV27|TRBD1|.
TGTGCCAGCAGTTCGACAGGGGGGTTGAACACTGAAGCTTTCTTT
CASSSTGGLNTEAFF
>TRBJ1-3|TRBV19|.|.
TGTGCCAGTAGTATTACAGGCGCCTCTGGAAACACCATATATTTT
CASSITGASGNTIYF
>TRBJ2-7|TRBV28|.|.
TGTGCCAGCAGCCTGGAGGGCGACCCATCCTACGAGCAGTACTTC
CASSLEGDPSYEQYF
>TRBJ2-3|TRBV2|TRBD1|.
TGTGCCAGCAGAGCCGGGACAGCCGACACAGATACGCAGTATTTT
CASRAGTADTDTQYF
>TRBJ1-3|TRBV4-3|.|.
TGCGCCAGCAGCCAAGATAGCGTCTCTGGAAACACCATATATTTT
CASSQDSVSGNTIYF
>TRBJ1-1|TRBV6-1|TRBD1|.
TGTGCCAGCCGGGACAGGGGGTTTGTGAACACTGAAGCTTTCTTT
CASRDRGFVNTEAFF
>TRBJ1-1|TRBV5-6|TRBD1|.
TGTGCCTGTAGAGCACAGGGGGGAGCAACTGAAGCTTTCTTT
CACRAQGGATEAFF
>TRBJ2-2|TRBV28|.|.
TGTGCCAGCCGGGGGTTCAAGGAGCTGTTTTTT
CASRGFKELFF
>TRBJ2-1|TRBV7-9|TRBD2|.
TGTGCCAGCAGCTTAATATCTAGCGGGGGGGACTACAATGAGCAGTTCTTC
CASSLISSGGDYNEQFF
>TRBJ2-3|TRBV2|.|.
TGTGCCAGCAGTGAGACCCCATGGGAGGCAGATACGCAGTATTTT
CASSETPWEADTQYF
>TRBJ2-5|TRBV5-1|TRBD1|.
TGCGCCAGCAGCTTGGAGGGGGCGACCCCCCAAGAGACCCAGTACTTC
CASSLEGATPQETQYF
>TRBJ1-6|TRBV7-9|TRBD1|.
TGTGCCAGCAGCTTAGGGCAGGGGGAGCATTCACCCCTCCACTTT
CASSLGQGEHSPLHF
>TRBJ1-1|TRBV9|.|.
TGTGCCAGCAGCCCCCGGGTCTTCGAAGAAGCTTTCTTT
CASSPRVFEEAFF
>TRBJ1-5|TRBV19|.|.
TGTGCCAGTAGTATAGAAAGAGGTAGAAGGTTGCCCCAGCATTTT
CASSIERGRRLPQHF
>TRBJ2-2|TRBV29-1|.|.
TGCAGCGTTGAGAGGGGGGGGGACTACACCGGGGAGCTGTTTTTT
CSVERGGDYTGELFF
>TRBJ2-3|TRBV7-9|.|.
TGTGCCAGCAGCCGCGCCGGGGTACCAGATACGCAGTATTTT
CASSRAGVPDTQYF
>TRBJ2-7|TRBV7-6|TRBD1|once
TGTGCCAGCAGCACAATGACAGGGTTCGAGCAGTACTTC
CASSTMTGFEQYF
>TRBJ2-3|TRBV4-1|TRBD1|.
TGCGCCAGCAGCCAAGTGAGGACAGGGCCGCAGTATTTT
CASSQVRTGPQYF
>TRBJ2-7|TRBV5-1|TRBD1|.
TGCGCCAGCAGCTTGGCCTATCGACAGGGGCCCTCCTACGAGCAGTACTTC
CASSLAYRQGPSYEQYF
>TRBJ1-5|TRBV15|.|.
TGTGCCACCAGCAGAGATATGGGAGGCAAACAGCCCCAGCATTTT
CATSRDMGGKQPQHF
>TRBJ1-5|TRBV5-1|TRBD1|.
TGCGCCAGCAGCTGGGGGGACAGGGGCAACAATCAGCCCCAGCATTTT
CASSWGDRGNNQPQHF
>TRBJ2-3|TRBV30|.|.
TGTGCCTGGACCCTTCGTGTCGACTTCACAGATACGCAGTATTTT
CAWTLRVDFTDTQYF
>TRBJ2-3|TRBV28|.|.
TGTGCCAGCACTGACCGGGAGTCACCGACAGATACGCAGTATTTT
CASTDRESPTDTQYF
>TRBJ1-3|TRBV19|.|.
TGTGCCAGTAGTACTGGGACATCCTCTGGAAACACCATATATTTT
CASSTGTSSGNTIYF
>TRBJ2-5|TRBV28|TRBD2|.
TGTGCCAGCAGTTTAGGGGCTAGCGGGGCTCCCGTAGGAGAGACCCAGTACTTC
CASSLGASGAPVGETQYF
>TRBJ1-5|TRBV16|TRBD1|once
TGTGCCAGCAGCCAAGATAGGGGACAGGGGGCATATGGCAATCAGCCCCAGCATTTT
CASSQDRGQGAYGNQPQHF
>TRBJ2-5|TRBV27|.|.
TGTGCCAGCAGTGCCCGGGGAGTTCCAGAGACCCAGTACTTC
CASSARGVPETQYF
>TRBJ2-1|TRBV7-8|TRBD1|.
TGTGCCAGCAGCCTCTGGACAGGTCAGTGGTATGAGCAGTTCTTC
CASSLWTGQWYEQFF
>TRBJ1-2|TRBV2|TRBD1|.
TGTGCCAGCTCCGGGACAGGGAGTGGCTACACCTTC
CASSGTGSGYTF
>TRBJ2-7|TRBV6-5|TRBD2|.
TGTGCCAGCAGTTCCGCGACTAGCGGGGCCCCCTACGAGCAGTACTTC
CASSSATSGAPYEQYF
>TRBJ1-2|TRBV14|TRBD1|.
TGTGCCAGCAGCCTACCGGGACAGGGGTACACCTTC
CASSLPGQGYTF
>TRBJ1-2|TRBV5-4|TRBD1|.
TGTGCCAGCAGCGCATGGACAGGGGGATGGGATGGCTACACCTTC
CASSAWTGGWDGYTF
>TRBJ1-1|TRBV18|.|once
TGTGCCAGCTCACGGTCAAGGGGCCAGAACACTGAAGCTTTCTTT
CASSRSRGQNTEAFF
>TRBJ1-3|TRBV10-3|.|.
TGTGCCATCAGTGAGGACTCACAAGCGGATGGAAACACCATATATTTT
CAISEDSQADGNTIYF
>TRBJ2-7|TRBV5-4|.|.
TGTGCCAGCAGCCACAGGGACTCCTACGAGCAGTACTTC
CASSHRDSYEQYF